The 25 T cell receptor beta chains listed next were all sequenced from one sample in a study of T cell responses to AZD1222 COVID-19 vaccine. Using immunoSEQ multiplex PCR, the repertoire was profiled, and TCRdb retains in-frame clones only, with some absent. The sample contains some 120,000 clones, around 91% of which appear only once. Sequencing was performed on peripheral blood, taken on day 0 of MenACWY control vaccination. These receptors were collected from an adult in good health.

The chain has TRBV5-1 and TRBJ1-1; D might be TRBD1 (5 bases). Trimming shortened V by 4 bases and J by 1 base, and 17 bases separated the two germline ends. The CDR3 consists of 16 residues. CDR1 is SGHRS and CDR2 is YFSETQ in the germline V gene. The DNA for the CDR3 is TGCGCCAGCAGCATGGGGGTTGGGACGGCGAACACTGAAGCTTTCTTT. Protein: CASSMGVGTANTEAFF.

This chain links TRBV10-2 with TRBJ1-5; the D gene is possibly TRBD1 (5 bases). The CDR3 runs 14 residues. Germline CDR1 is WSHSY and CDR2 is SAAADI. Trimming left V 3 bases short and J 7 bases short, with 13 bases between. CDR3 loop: CASSDPRRGQPQHF. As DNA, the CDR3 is TGCGCCAGCAGTGACCCCCGTCGGGGGCAGCCCCAGCATTTT.

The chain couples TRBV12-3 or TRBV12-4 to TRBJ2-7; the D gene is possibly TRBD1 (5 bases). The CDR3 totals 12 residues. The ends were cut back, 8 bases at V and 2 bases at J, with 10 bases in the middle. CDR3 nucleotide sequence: TGTGCCAGCGGACGGACACCCTACGAGCAGTACGTC. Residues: CASGRTPYEQYV.

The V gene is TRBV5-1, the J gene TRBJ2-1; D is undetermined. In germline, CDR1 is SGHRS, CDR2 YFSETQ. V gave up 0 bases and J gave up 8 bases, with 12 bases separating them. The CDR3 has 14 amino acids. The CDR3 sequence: CASSLVSGKDEQFF. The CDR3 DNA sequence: TGCGCCAGCAGCTTGGTTTCAGGCAAGGATGAGCAGTTCTTC.

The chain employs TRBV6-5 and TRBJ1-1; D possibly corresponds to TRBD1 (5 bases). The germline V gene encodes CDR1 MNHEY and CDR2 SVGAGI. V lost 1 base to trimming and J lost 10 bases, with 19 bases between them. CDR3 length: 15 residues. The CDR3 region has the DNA TGTGCCAGCAGTTACTACCGCAGGGCCACCTCGTTAGCTTTCTTT. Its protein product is CASSYYRRATSLAFF.

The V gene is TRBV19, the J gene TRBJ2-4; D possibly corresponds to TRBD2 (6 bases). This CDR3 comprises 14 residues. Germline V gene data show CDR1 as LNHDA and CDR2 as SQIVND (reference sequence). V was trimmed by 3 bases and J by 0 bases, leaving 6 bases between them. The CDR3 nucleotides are TGTGCCAGTAGTATGGGACTAGCCAAAAACATTCAGTACTTC. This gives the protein CASSMGLAKNIQYF. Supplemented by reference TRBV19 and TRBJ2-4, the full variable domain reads DGGITQSPKYLFRKEGQNVTLSCEQNLNHDAMYWYRQDPGQGLRLIYYSQIVNDFQKGDIAEGYSVSREKKESFPLTVTSAQKNPTAFYLCASSMGLAKNIQYFGAGTRLSVL.

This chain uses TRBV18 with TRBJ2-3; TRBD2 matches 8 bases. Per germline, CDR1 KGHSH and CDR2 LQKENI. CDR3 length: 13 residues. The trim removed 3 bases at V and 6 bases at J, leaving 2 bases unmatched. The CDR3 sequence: CASSPGTRDTQYF. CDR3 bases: TGTGCCAGCTCACCCGGGACTAGGGATACGCAGTATTTT. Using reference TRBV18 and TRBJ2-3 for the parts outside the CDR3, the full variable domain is NAGVMQNPRHLVRRRGQEARLRCSPMKGHSHVYWYRQLPEEGLKFMVYLQKENIIDESGMPKERFSAEFPKEGPSILRIQQVVRGDSAAYFCASSPGTRDTQYFGPGTRLTVL.

The chain's CDR3 is CASRRTGQRHYEQYF. The CDR3, as DNA: TGCGCCAGCAGGAGGACAGGCCAGAGGCATTACGAGCAGTACTTC. The chain combines TRBV23-1 with TRBJ2-7; 7 nucleotides agree with TRBD1. TRBV23-1 is filed as an ORF, its function uncertain. Germline trimming cut 6 bases from V and 4 bases from J; bases unmatched to any gene: 12. CDR3 length: 15 amino acids.

The chain's CDR3 is CASSSGTGRSQPQHF. As DNA, the CDR3 is TGCGCCAGCAGTTCCGGGACAGGGAGAAGTCAGCCCCAGCATTTT. This chain links TRBV5-1 with TRBJ1-5; 9 bases agree with TRBD1. The ends lost 5 bases at V and 6 bases at J; junction bases unmatched: 9. The CDR3 is 15 amino acids. CDR1 SGHRS and CDR2 YFSETQ come from the germline V gene.

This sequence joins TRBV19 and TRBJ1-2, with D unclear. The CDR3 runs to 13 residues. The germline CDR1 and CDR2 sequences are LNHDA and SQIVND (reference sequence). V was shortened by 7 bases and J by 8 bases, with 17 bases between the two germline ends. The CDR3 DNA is TGTGCCAGTACCCCTGCGAGAGGGTACGGCTACACCTTC. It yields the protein CASTPARGYGYTF.

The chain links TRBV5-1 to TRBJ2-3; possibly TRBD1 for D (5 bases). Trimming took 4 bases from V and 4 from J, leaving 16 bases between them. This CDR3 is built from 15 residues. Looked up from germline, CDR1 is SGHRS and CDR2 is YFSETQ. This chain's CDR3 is CASSNRLAESDTQYF. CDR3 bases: TGCGCCAGCAGCAACAGGTTGGCTGAATCAGATACGCAGTATTTT.

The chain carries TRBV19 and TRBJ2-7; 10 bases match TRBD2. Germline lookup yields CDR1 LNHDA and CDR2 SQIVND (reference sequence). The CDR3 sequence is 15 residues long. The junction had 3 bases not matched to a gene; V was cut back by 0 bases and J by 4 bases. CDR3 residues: CASSIDTSGIYEQYF. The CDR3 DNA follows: TGTGCCAGTAGTATAGACACTAGCGGGATATACGAGCAGTACTTC.

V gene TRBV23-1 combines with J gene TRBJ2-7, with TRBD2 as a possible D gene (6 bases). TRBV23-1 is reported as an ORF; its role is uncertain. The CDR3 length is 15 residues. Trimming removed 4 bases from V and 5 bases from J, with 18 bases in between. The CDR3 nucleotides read TGCGCCAGCAGTCGATTTTCGACTAGGCGGGACGAGCAGTACTTC. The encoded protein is CASSRFSTRRDEQYF.

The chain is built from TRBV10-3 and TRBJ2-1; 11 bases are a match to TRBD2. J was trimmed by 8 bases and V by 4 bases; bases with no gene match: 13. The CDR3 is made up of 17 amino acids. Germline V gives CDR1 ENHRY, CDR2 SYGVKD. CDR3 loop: CAISGLVAGGPVDEQFF. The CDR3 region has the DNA TGTGCCATCAGTGGTCTGGTAGCGGGAGGGCCTGTGGATGAGCAGTTCTTC.

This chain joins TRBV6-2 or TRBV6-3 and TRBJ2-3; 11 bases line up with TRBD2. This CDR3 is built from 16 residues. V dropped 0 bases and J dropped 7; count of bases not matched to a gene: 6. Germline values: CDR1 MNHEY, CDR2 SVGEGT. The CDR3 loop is CASSYSGSGGANTQYF. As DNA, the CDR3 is TGTGCCAGCAGTTACTCTGGTAGCGGGGGGGCAAATACGCAGTATTTT.

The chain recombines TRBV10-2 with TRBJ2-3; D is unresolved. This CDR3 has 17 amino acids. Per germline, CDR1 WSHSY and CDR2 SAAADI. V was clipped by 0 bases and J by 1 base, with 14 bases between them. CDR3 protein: CASSESTYSKGTDTQYF. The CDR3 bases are TGCGCCAGCAGTGAGTCTACATACTCCAAGGGCACAGATACGCAGTATTTT.

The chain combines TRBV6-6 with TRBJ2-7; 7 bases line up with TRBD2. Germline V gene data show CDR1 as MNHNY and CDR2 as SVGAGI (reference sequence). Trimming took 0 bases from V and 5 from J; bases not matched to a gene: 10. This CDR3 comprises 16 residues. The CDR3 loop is CASSYSGSGILHEQYF. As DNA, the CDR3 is TGTGCCAGCAGTTACTCGGGAAGCGGGATACTCCACGAGCAGTACTTC.

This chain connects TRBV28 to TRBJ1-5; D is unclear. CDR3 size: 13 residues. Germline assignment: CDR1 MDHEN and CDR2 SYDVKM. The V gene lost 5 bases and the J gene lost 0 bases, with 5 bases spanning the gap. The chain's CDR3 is CASSPFSNQPQHF. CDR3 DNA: TGTGCCAGCAGTCCCTTTAGCAATCAGCCCCAGCATTTT.

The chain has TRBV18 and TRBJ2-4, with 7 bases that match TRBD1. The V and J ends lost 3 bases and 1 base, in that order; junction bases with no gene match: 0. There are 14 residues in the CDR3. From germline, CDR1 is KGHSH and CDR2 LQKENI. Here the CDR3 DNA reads TGTGCCAGCTCACCGGACAGGGCCAAAAACATTCAGTACTTC. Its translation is CASSPDRAKNIQYF.

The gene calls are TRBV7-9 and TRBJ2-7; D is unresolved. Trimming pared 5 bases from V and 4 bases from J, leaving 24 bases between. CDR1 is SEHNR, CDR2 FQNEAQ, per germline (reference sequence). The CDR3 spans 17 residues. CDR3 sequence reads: CASSPHLAQNVGYEQYF. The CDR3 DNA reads TGTGCCAGCAGCCCGCACCTGGCTCAAAACGTCGGGTACGAGCAGTACTTC.

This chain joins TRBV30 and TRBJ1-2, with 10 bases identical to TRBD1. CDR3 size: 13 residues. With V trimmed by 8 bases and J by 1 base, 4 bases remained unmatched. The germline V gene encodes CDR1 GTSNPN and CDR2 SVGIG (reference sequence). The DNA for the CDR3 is TGTGCCGCAGGACAGGGGGATAACTATGGCTACACCTTC. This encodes CAAGQGDNYGYTF.

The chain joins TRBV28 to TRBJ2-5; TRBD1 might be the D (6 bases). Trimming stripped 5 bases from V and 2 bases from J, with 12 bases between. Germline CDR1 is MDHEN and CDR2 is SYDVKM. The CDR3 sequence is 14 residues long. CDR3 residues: CASSPARGQETQYF. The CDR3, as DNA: TGTGCCAGCAGTCCCGCCAGGGGACAAGAGACCCAGTACTTC.

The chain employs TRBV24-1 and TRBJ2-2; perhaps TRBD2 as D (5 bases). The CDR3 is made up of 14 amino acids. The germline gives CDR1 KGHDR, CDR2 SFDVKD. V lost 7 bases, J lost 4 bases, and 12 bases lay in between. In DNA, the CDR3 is TGTGCCACCAGGGCTAGCCTAGTCACCGGGGAGCTGTTTTTT. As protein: CATRASLVTGELFF.

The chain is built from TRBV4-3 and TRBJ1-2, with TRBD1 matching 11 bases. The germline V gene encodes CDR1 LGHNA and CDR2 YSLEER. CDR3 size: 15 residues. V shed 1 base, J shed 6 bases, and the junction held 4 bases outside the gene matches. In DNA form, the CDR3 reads TGCGCCAGCAGCCAAGGGACAGGGGGCTTTAATGGCTACACCTTC. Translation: CASSQGTGGFNGYTF.

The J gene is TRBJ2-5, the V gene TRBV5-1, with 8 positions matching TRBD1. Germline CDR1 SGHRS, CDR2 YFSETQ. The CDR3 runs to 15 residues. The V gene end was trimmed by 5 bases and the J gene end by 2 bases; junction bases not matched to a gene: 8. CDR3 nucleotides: TGCGCCAGCAGTCCCGGGACAGGAGTACAAGAGACCCAGTACTTC. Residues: CASSPGTGVQETQYF. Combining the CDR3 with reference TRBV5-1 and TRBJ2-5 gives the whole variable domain KAGVTQTPRYLIKTRGQQVTLSCSPISGHRSVSWYQQTPGQGLQFLFEYFSETQRNKGNFPGRFSGRQFSNSRSEMNVSTLELGDSALYLCASSPGTGVQETQYFGPGTRLLVL.